These 15 T cell receptor beta chains were all obtained from the same sample, sequenced in a study of T cells after yellow fever vaccination (dated by TCRdb to about 2019). The intended sense of this specimen's treatment or condition label: live attenuated yellow fever vaccine strain. Libraries were constructed by 5' RACE. Data came from an Illumina HiSeq 2500. TCRdb reanalyzed the raw reads on its own, using fastp at Q25 for trimming and MiXCR for clone calling, and kept in-frame beta chains. Rows are unified per CDR3 protein, each entry keeping the most common DNA and genes. The sample data list tens of thousands of distinct CDR3 sequences, and 4.5% to 7.5% of these were observed just once. Of the sample, about 2% is held by the ten largest clones. Sequencing was performed on CD4+ T cells sorted from PBMCs, taken around 15 days after the first yellow fever vaccination. These receptors were obtained from a man aged 18 to 30 who received the YFV17D yellow fever vaccine.

Many counts were recorded for this clonotype. The rearrangement joins TRBV12-3 or TRBV12-4 to TRBJ1-2; D might be TRBD1 (6 bases). V shed 6 bases and J shed 3 bases, with 14 bases lying between them. The CDR3 is 14 residues long. The CDR3 reads CASSPWGADYGYTF. The CDR3 DNA reads TGTGCCAGCAGCCCTTGGGGGGCCGACTATGGCTACACCTTC.

This clonotype appeared many times. The gene calls are TRBV5-1 and TRBJ2-2; 10 bases match TRBD1. The CDR3 is 18 amino acids. Germline V gives CDR1 SGHRS, CDR2 YFSETQ. Germline trimming cut 4 bases from V and 5 bases from J; bases unmatched to any gene: 14. DNA for the CDR3: TGCGCCAGCAGCGCGGAAATGACAGGGGGCTGGAATACCGGGGAGCTGTTTTTT. Its translation is CASSAEMTGGWNTGELFF. The full variable domain, with the rest looked up from reference TRBV5-1 and TRBJ2-2, is KAGVTQTPRYLIKTRGQQVTLSCSPISGHRSVSWYQQTPGQGLQFLFEYFSETQRNKGNFPGRFSGRQFSNSRSEMNVSTLELGDSALYLCASSAEMTGGWNTGELFFGEGSRLTVL.

This clonotype occurred once. This chain joins TRBV5-6 and TRBJ2-7; possibly TRBD1 or TRBD2 for D (5 bases each). Trimming pared 7 bases from V and 3 bases from J, leaving 14 bases between. The CDR3 sequence is 13 residues long. Germline CDR1 and CDR2: SGHDT and YYEEEE. Written as DNA, the CDR3 is TGTGCCAGCGGCCCCCGGGACCACTACGAGCAGTACTTC. This sequence encodes CASGPRDHYEQYF. Full variable domain (outside the CDR3, taken from reference TRBV5-6 and TRBJ2-7): DAGVTQSPTHLIKTRGQQVTLRCSPKSGHDTVSWYQQALGQGPQFIFQYYEEEERQRGNFPDRFSGHQFPNYSSELNVNALLLGDSALYLCASGPRDHYEQYFGPGTRLTVT.

This clonotype was detected many times. The rearrangement uses TRBV5-6 and TRBJ2-1, with a weak D call TRBD1 (6 bases). This CDR3 has 13 amino acids. V shed 2 bases and J shed 5 bases, with 8 bases lying between them. CDR1 and CDR2 from the germline V gene are SGHDT and YYEEEE. This CDR3 is CASSFDRHNEQFF. DNA of the CDR3: TGTGCCAGCAGCTTCGACAGGCACAATGAGCAGTTCTTC.

J is TRBJ1-5 and V is TRBV7-2; D unresolved. There are 12 residues in the CDR3. V dropped 5 bases and J dropped 9 bases, with 11 bases sitting between them. Germline V lookup: CDR1 SGHTA, CDR2 FQGNSA. DNA of the CDR3: TGTGCCAGCAGCCCCCTAGGGTGGCCCCAGCATTTT. Protein product: CASSPLGWPQHF.

This clonotype was recorded at least ten times. The chain couples TRBV6-2 or TRBV6-3 to TRBJ1-1; tentative D call: TRBD1 (6 bases). The CDR3 spans 14 residues. The germline V gene encodes CDR1 MNHEY and CDR2 SVGEGT. Trimming stripped 8 bases from V and 5 bases from J, with 18 bases between. The CDR3 reads CASEPVWGQTEAFF. The CDR3 DNA follows: TGTGCCAGCGAACCTGTTTGGGGGCAAACTGAAGCTTTCTTT.

This clonotype was counted at least ten times. The V call is TRBV5-6, the J call TRBJ2-1; 8 bases align to TRBD2. The CDR3 is made up of 16 amino acids. Trimming at V came to 2 bases and at J to 2 bases, leaving 6 bases not matched to a gene. The germline gives CDR1 SGHDT, CDR2 YYEEEE. Here the CDR3 DNA reads TGTGCCAGCAGCTTACAGCGGGGGAGCACCTACAATGAGCAGTTCTTC. It specifies CASSLQRGSTYNEQFF.

This chain uses TRBV5-8 with TRBJ2-5, with no clear D. This CDR3 spans 14 amino acids. The V and J ends lost 5 bases and 5 bases respectively, with 16 bases between them. The germline gives CDR1 SGHTS, CDR2 YDEGEE. The CDR3 spells CASRLSSLWETQYF. DNA for the CDR3: TGTGCCAGCAGACTCAGCAGCCTCTGGGAGACCCAGTACTTC.

In this sample, this clonotype turned up many times. The chain recombines TRBV4-3 with TRBJ2-5, with a weak D call TRBD1 (6 bases). The V end lost 3 bases, the J end lost 4 bases, and 9 bases lay between the germline ends. CDR3 length equals 13 residues. The germline gives CDR1 LGHNA, CDR2 YSLEER. Here the CDR3 DNA reads TGCGCCAGCAGCCACGACAGGCGAGAGACCCAGTACTTC. Protein product: CASSHDRRETQYF.

The DNA for the CDR3 is TGTGCCAGCAGTTCGCCTAAGTCTTGGGGGGCCCCTATGAACACTGAAGCTTTCTTT. This translates into CASSSPKSWGAPMNTEAFF. The chain carries TRBV12-3 or TRBV12-4 and TRBJ1-1; perhaps TRBD1 as D (6 bases). The CDR3 loop spans 19 amino acids. The germline V and J ends were trimmed by 4 bases and 0 bases, with 24 bases remaining between them.

Note on this clonotype: A much larger clone differs from this one at a single base, so this may be a read error. The J gene is TRBJ2-5, the V gene TRBV5-1; 10 nucleotides line up with TRBD1. CDR3 length: 15 residues. Germline lookup yields CDR1 SGHRS and CDR2 YFSETQ. Trimming at V came to 3 bases and at J to 3 bases, leaving 5 bases not matched to a gene. CDR3 sequence reads: CASSSSGTGEETQYF. The CDR3 DNA sequence: TGCGCCAGCAGCTCCTCCGGGACAGGGGAAGAGACCCAGTACTTC.

In this sample, this clonotype turned up many times. V usage is TRBV7-3 and J usage is TRBJ2-3, with D hard to call. The CDR3 runs to 13 residues. The germline V gene encodes CDR1 SGHTA and CDR2 FQGTGA. V was pared by 1 base and J by 5 bases, with 7 bases between. The CDR3 reads CASSLSWKDTQYF. The CDR3 bases are TGTGCCAGCAGCTTAAGCTGGAAAGATACGCAGTATTTT.

This clonotype has at least ten counts. The CDR3 coding sequence is TGTGCCAGCAGTTCCGTGCTAAACAGGGGTTATAATTCACCCCTCCACTTT. This encodes CASSSVLNRGYNSPLHF. The V call is TRBV27, the J call TRBJ1-6, with TRBD1 matching over 7 bases. The germline gives CDR1 MNHEY, CDR2 SMNVEV (reference sequence). This CDR3 spans 17 amino acids. J lost 4 bases, V lost 4 bases, and 10 bases had no gene match.

This clonotype has ten or more counts. V gene TRBV6-2 or TRBV6-3 combines with J gene TRBJ2-4; possibly TRBD1 for D (5 bases). The germline V gene has CDR1 MNHEY and CDR2 SVGEGT. V lost 6 bases and J 13 bases, leaving 16 bases between the germline ends. The CDR3 is 12 amino acids. CDR3 nucleotides: TGTGCCAGCAGAACGATCGACAGTTTACAGTACTTC. Its translation is CASRTIDSLQYF.

This clonotype occurred many times. The genes are TRBV21-1 and TRBJ2-7; TRBD1, the table's D call, lacks a check against the DNA. TRBV21-1 is recorded as a pseudogene. The CDR3 runs 17 residues. This CDR3 is CASSKSALDREIYEQYV. The CDR3 DNA sequence: TGTGCCAGCAGCAAAAGTGCTCTGGACAGGGAGATTTACGAGCAGTACGTC.